The clone carrying this TCR beta chain came up many times. The sample belongs to a study of T cell repertoires in cytomegalovirus infection. TCRdb redid the calling of the reads with MiXCR, one entry per CDR3 protein. The table shows about 240,000 distinct CDR3 sequences, with 12% occurring only once. With 5 bases clipped from V and 5 bases from J, the junction kept 8 bases outside the gene matches. In germline, CDR1 is SGHTA, CDR2 FQGNSA. The CDR3 consists of 15 residues. The sequencing input was PBMCs. The chain uses TRBV7-2 and TRBJ2-2; 7 bases fit TRBD1. The source is a human donor in good health (CMV status not recorded). Some clones in this sample may be carry-over from other donors' samples. The DNA for the CDR3 is TGTGCCAGCAGCCCGGGGACAGATGGAACCGGGGAGCTGTTTTTT. Translating it yields CASSPGTDGTGELFF.